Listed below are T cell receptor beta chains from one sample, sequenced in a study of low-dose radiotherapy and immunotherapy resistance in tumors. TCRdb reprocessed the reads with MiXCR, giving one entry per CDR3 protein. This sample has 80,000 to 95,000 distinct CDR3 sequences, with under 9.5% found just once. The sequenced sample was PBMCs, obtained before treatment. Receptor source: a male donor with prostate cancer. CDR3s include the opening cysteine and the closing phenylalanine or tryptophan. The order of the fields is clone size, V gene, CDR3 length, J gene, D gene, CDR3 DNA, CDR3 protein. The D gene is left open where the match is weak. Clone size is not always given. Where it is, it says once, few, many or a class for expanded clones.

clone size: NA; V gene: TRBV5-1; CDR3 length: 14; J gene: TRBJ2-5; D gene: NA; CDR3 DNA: TGCGCCAGCAGCGCCTCCGGGACTGGTGAGACCCAGTACTTC; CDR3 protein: CASSASGTGETQYF
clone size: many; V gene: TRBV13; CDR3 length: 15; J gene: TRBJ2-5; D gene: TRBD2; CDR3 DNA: TGTGCCAGCAGTGAGGGTAGCGGGACCAGGGAGACCCAGTACTTC; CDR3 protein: CASSEGSGTRETQYF
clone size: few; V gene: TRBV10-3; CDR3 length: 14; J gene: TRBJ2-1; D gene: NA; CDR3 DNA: TGTGCCATGGGCGGGGACGGTGATGGCGATGAGCAGTTCTTC; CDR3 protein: CAMGGDGDGDEQFF
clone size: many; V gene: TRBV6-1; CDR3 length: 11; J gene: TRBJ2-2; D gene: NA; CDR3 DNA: TGTGCCAGCAGCTGGGGGGGGGAGCTGTTTTTT; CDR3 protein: CASSWGGELFF
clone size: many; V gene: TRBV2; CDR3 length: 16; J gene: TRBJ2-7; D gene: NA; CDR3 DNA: TGTGCCAGCAGCGGGTCCCACGGCTTCGGGAACTACGAGCAGTACTTC; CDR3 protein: CASSGSHGFGNYEQYF
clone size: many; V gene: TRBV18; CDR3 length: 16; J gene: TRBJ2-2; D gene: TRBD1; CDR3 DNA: TGTGCCAGCTCACCTCCCGGGACAGGGGCCACCGGGGAGCTGTTTTTT; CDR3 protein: CASSPPGTGATGELFF
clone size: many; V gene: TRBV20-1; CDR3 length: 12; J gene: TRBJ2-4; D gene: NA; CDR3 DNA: TGCAGTGCTCCCCTCGTTCAGGGGATTCAGTACTTC; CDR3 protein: CSAPLVQGIQYF
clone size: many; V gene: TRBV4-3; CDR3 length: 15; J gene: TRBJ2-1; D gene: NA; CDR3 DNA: TGCGCCAGCAGCCAAGGCGGGACTTTTAACAATGAGCAGTTCTTC; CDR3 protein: CASSQGGTFNNEQFF
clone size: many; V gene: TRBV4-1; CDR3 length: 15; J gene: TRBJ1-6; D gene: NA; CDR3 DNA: TGCGCCAGCAGCCAAGAGGGCTCCTATAATTCACCCCTCCACTTT; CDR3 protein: CASSQEGSYNSPLHF
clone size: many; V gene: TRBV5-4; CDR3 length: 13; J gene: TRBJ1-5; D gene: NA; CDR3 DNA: TGTGCCAGCAGCTTAGACAGCGATCAGCCCCAGCATTTT; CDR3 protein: CASSLDSDQPQHF
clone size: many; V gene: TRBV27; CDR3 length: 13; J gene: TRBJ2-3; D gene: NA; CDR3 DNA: TGTGCCAGCAGTGCCCTGGCTTCCGCTACGCAGTATTTT; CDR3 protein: CASSALASATQYF
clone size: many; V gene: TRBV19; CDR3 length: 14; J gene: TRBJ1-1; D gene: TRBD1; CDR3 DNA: TGTGCCAGTAGTACCACTCGACAGGGGCCTGAAGCTTTCTTT; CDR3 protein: CASSTTRQGPEAFF
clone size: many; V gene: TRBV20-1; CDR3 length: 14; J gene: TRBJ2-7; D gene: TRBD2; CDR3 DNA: TGCAGCGCTCGCGGGAGGGAATTCGAATACGAGCAGTACTTC; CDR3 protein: CSARGREFEYEQYF
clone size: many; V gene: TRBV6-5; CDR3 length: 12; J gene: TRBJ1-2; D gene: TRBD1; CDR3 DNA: TGTGCGACGACAGGGGGCACCTATGGCTACACCTTC; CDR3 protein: CATTGGTYGYTF
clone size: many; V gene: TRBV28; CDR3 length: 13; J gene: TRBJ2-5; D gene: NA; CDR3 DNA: TGTGCCAGCCAAAAAGGGGGGGATGAGACCCAGTACTTC; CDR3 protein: CASQKGGDETQYF
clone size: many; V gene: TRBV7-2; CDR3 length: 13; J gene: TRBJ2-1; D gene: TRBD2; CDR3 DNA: TGTACTTCGCGGGAGGGAAATGGCAATGAGCAGTTCTTC; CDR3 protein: CTSREGNGNEQFF
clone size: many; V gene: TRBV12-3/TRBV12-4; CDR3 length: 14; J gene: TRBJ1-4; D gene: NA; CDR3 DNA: TGTGCCAGCAGTTGGAATGGGGCTAATGAAAAACTGTTTTTT; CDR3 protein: CASSWNGANEKLFF
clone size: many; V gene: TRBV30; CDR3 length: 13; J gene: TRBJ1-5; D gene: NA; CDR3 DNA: TGTGCCTGGAGTGCCAGGGACAATCAGCCCCAGCATTTT; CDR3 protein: CAWSARDNQPQHF
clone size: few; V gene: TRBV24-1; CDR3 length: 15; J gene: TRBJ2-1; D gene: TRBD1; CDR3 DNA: TGTGCCACCAGTGAAACAGGGGGCCAGGGGAATGAGCAGTTCTTC; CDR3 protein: CATSETGGQGNEQFF
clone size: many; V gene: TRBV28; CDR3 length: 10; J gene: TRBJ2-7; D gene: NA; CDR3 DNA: TGTGCCAGCAGCCATTACGAGCAGTACTTC; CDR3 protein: CASSHYEQYF
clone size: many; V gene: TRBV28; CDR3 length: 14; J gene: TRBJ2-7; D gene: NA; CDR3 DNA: TGTGCCAGCAGATTTAGCAGCCCGACCTACGAGCAGTACTTC; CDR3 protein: CASRFSSPTYEQYF
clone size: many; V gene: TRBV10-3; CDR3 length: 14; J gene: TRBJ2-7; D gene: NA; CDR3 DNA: TGTGCCATCAGTGAATTCGGCAGCTCCTACGAGCAGTACTTC; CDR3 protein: CAISEFGSSYEQYF
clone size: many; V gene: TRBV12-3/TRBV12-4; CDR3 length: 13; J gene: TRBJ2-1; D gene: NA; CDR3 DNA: TGTGCCAGCACCCCCCGACCAGGGAATGAGCAGTTCTTC; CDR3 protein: CASTPRPGNEQFF
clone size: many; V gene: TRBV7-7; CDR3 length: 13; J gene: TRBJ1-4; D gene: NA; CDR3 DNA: TGTGCCAGCAGCTTATCTGATGGTGAAAAACTGTTTTTT; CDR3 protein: CASSLSDGEKLFF
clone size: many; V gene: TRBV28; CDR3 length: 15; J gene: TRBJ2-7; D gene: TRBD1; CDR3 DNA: TGTGCCAGCAGTTGGGCCCCGGGACAGGAGTACGAGCAGTACTTC; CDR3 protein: CASSWAPGQEYEQYF
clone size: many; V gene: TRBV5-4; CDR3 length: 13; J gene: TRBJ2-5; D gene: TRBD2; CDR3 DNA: TGTGCCAGCAGCTTGAAGGGAGGGGAGACCCAGTACTTC; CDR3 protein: CASSLKGGETQYF
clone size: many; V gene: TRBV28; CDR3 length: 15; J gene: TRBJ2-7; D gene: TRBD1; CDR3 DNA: TGTGCCAGCAGTTTAGCGACAGGGGGTTCCTACGAGCAGTACTTC; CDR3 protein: CASSLATGGSYEQYF
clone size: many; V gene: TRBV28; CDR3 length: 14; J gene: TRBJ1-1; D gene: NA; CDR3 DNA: TGTGCCAGCAGTTTATCCCCACCGACAGGTTTTGCTTTCTTT; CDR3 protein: CASSLSPPTGFAFF
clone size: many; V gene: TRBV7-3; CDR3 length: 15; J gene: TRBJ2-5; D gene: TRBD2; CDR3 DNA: TGTGCCAGCAGCTTAACTAGCGGGAGTGGAGAGACCCAGTACTTC; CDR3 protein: CASSLTSGSGETQYF
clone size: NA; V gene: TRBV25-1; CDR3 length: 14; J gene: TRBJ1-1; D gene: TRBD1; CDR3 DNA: TGTGCCAGCAGTTTGACAGGGGGCTTTACTGAAGCTTTCTTT; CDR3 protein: CASSLTGGFTEAFF
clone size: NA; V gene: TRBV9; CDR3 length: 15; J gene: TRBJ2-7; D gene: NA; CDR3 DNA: TGTGCCAGCAGCGTAGGAGGCCCGGGCCCCTACGAGCAGTACTTC; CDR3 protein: CASSVGGPGPYEQYF
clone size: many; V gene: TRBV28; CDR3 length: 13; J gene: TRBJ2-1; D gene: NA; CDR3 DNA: TGTGCCAGCAGTCCCGGACTGAAGAGTGAGCAGTTCTTC; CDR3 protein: CASSPGLKSEQFF
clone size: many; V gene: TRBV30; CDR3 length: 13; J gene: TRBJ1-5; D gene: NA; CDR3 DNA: TGTGCCTGGAGTGTGCAAGGCGATCAGCCCCAGCATTTT; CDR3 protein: CAWSVQGDQPQHF
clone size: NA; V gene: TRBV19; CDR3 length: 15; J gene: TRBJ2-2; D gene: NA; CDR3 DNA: TGTGCCAGTAGTATCACCAGGGTAATCCCCGGGGAGCTGTTTTTT; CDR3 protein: CASSITRVIPGELFF
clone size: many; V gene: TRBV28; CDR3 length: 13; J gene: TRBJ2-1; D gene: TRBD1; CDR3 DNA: TGTGCCAGCACCCCGGGGGTGGGGACAGGGGGGTTCTTC; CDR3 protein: CASTPGVGTGGFF
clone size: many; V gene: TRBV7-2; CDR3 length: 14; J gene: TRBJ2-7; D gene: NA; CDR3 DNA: TGTGCCAGCAGCCACACAGGCCAAACCTACGAGCAGTACTTC; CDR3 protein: CASSHTGQTYEQYF